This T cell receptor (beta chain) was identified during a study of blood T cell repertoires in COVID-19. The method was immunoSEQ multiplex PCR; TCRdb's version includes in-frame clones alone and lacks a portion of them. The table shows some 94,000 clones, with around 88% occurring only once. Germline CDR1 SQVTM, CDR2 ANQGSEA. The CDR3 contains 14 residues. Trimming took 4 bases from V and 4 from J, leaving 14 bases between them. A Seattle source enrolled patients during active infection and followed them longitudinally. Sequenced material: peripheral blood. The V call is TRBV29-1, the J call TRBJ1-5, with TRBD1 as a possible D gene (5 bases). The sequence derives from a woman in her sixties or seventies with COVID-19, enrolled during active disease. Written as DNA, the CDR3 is TGCAGCGTTGCGGAGCAGGGCGCAAATCAGCCCCAGCATTTT. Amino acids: CSVAEQGANQPQHF.